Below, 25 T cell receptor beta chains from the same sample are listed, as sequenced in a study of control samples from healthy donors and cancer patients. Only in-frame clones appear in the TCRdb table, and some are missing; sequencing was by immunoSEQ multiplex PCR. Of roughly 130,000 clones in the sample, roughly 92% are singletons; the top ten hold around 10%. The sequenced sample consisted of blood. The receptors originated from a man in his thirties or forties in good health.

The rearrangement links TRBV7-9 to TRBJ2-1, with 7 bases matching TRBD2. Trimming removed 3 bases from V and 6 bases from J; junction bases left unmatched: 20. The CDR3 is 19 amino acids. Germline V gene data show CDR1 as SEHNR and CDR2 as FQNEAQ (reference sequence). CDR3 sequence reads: CASSFKNKGGRAFGNEQFF. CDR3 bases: TGTGCCAGCAGCTTCAAAAACAAGGGCGGGAGAGCCTTCGGCAATGAGCAGTTCTTC.

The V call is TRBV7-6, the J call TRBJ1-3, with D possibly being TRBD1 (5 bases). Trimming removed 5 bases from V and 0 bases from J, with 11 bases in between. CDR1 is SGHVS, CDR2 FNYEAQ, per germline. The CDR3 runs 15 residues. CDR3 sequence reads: CASSLGPGSGNTIYF. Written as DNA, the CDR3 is TGTGCCAGCAGCCTGGGACCGGGCTCTGGAAACACCATATATTTT.

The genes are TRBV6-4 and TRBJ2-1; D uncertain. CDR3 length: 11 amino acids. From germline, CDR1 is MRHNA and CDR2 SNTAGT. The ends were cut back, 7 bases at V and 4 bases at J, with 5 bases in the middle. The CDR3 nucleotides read TGTGCCAGCATCGGGTACAATGAGCAGTTCTTC. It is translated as CASIGYNEQFF.

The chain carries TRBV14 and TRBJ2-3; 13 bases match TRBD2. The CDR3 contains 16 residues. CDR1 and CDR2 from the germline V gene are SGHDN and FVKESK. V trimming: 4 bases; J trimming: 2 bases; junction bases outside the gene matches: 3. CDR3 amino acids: CASSRGLAGTTDTQYF. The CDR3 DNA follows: TGTGCCAGCAGCCGGGGACTAGCGGGGACCACAGATACGCAGTATTTT. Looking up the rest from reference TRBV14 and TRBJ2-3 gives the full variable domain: EAGVTQFPSHSVIEKGQTVTLRCDPISGHDNLYWYRRVMGKEIKFLLHFVKESKQDESGMPNNRFLAERTGGTYSTLKVQPAELEDSGVYFCASSRGLAGTTDTQYFGPGTRLTVL.

The CDR3 loop is CASSSTSYEQYF. CDR3 sequence (DNA): TGTGCCAGCAGCTCGACCTCCTACGAGCAGTACTTC. The chain carries TRBV7-2 and TRBJ2-7; D is ambiguous. The CDR3 loop spans 12 amino acids. Trimming stripped 4 bases from V and 0 bases from J, with 4 bases between. The germline V gene has CDR1 SGHTA and CDR2 FQGNSA. Together with reference TRBV7-2 and TRBJ2-7, the CDR3 gives the full variable domain: GAGVSQSPSNKVTEKGKDVELRCDPISGHTALYWYRQSLGQGLEFLIYFQGNSAPDKSGLPSDRFSAERTGGSVSTLTIQRTQQEDSAVYLCASSSTSYEQYFGPGTRLTVT.

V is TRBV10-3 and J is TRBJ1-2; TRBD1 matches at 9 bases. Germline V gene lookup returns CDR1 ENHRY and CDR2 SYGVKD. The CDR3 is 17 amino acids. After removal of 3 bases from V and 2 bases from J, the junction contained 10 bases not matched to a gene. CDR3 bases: TGTGCCATCAGTGAATCGGGGGGACAGGGAATCAACTATGGCTACACCTTC. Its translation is CAISESGGQGINYGYTF.

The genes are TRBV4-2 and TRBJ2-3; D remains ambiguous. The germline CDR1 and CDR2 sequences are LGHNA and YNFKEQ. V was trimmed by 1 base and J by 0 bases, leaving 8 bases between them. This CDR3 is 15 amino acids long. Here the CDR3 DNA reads TGTGCCAGCAGCCAAGTGCGGAGAAGCACAGATACGCAGTATTTT. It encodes CASSQVRRSTDTQYF.

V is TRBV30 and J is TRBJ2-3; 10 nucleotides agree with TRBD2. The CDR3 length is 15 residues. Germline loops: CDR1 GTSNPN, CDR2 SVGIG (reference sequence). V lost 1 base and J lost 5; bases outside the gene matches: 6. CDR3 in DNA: TGTGCCTGGAGTGGGCTAGCGGGAGTTAAAGATACGCAGTATTTT. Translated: CAWSGLAGVKDTQYF.

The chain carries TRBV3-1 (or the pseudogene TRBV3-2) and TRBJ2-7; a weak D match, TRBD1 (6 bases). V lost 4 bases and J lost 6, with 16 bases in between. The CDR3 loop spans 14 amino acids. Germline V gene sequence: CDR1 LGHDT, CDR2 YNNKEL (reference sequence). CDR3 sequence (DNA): TGTGCCAGCAGCCGATATCTTAAACAGGGCGAGCAGTACTTC. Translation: CASSRYLKQGEQYF.

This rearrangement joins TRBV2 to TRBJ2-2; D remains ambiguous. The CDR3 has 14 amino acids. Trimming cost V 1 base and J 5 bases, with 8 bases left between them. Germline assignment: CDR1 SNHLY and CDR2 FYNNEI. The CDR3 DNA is TGTGCCAGCAGTGAAGAGGTGGGGACCGGGGAGCTGTTTTTT. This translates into CASSEEVGTGELFF.

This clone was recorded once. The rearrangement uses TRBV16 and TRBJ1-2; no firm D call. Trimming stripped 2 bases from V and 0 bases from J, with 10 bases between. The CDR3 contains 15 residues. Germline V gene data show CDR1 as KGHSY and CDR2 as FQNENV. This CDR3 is CASSQRELSNYGYTF. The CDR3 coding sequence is TGTGCCAGCAGCCAAAGGGAGCTTTCTAACTATGGCTACACCTTC.

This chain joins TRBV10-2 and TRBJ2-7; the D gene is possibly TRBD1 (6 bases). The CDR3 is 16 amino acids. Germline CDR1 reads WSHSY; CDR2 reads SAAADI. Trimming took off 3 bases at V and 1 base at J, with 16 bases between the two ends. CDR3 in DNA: TGCGCCAGCAGTGATCATTTACTCACAGGGTCCTACGAGCAGTACTTC. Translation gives CASSDHLLTGSYEQYF.

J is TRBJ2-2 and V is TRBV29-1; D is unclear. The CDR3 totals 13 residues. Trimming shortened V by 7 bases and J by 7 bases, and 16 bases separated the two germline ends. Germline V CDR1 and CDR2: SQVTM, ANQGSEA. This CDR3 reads CSGLMVMHGELFF. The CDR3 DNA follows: TGCAGCGGTTTGATGGTCATGCACGGGGAGCTGTTTTTT.

DNA for the CDR3: TGTGCCAGCAGAAAGACAGGGGGAAAGGATGGCTACACCTTC. Protein sequence: CASRKTGGKDGYTF. The chain uses TRBV5-4 and TRBJ1-2, with 9 bases lining up with TRBD1. The length of the CDR3 is 14 residues. Per the germline V gene, CDR1 is SGHNT and CDR2 is YYREEE (reference sequence). V dropped 5 bases and J dropped 6; count of bases not matched to a gene: 8.

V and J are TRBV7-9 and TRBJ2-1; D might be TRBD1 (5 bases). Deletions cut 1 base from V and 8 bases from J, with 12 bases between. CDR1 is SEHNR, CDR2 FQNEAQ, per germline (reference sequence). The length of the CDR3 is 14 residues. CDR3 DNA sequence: TGTGCCAGCAGCTTAGTTAGCAGGGTGGATGAGCAGTTCTTC. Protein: CASSLVSRVDEQFF.

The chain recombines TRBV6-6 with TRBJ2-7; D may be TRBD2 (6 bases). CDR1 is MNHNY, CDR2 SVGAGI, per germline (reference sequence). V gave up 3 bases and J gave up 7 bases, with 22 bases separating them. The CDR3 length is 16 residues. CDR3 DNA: TGTGCCAGCAGTTATCTCCGGGTTCAAACAGGAGGGGAGCAGTACTTC. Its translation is CASSYLRVQTGGEQYF.

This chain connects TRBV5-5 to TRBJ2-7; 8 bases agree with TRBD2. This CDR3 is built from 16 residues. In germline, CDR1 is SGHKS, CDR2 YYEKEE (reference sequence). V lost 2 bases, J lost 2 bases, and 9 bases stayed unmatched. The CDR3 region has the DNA TGTGCCAGCAGCTTAGCAGGAACTAGCGGAGCCTACGAGCAGTACTTC. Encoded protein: CASSLAGTSGAYEQYF.

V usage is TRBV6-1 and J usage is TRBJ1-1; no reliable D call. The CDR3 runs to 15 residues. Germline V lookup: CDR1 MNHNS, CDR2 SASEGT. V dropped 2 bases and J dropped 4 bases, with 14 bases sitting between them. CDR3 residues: CASSELWTGGTEAFF. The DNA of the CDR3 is TGTGCCAGCAGTGAACTCTGGACGGGCGGCACTGAAGCTTTCTTT.

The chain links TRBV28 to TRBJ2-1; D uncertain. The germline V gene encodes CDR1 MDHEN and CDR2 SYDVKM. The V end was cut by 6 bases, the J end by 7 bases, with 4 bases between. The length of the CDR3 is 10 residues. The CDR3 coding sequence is TGTGCCAGCAGGGGGAATGAGCAGTTCTTC. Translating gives CASRGNEQFF.

The DNA for the CDR3 is TGTGCCAGTAGTATGCCTGGACAGGGTGGAATCCTGAACACCGGGGAGCTGTTTTTT. This gives the protein CASSMPGQGGILNTGELFF. The chain carries TRBV19 and TRBJ2-2; 8 positions agree with TRBD1. The CDR3 is 19 residues long. The V gene's germline CDR1 is LNHDA and CDR2 SQIVND (reference sequence). Losses at the gene ends were 3 bases for V and 1 base for J; bases not matched to a gene: 13. Filled out from reference TRBV19 and TRBJ2-2, the complete variable domain reads DGGITQSPKYLFRKEGQNVTLSCEQNLNHDAMYWYRQDPGQGLRLIYYSQIVNDFQKGDIAEGYSVSREKKESFPLTVTSAQKNPTAFYLCASSMPGQGGILNTGELFFGEGSRLTVL.

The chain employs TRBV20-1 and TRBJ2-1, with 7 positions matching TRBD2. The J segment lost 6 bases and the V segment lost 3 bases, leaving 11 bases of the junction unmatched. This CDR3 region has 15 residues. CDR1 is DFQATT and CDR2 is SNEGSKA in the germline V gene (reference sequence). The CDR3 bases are TGCAGTGCTAGTCCCGGGAGCGGGAAACGCAATGAGCAGTTCTTC. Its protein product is CSASPGSGKRNEQFF.

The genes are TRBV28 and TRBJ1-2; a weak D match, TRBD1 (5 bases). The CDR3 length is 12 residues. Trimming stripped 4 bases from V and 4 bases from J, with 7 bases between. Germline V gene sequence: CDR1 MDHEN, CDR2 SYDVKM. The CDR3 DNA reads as TGTGCCAGCAGTTACCAGGGCTATGGCTACACCTTC. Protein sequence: CASSYQGYGYTF.

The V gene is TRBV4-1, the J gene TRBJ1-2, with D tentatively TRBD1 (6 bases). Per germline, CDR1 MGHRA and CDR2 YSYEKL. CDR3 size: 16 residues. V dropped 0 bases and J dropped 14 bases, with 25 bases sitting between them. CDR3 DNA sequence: TGCGCCAGCAGCCAAGATGATGCGGGACACGCGATAAGACGGACCTTC. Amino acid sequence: CASSQDDAGHAIRRTF.

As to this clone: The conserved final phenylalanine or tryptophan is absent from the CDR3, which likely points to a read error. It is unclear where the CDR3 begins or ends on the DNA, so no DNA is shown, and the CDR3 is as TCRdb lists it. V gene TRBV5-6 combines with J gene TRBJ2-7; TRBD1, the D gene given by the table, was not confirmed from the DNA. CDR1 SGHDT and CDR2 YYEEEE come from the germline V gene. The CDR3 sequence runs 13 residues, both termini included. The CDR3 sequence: CASSRDSLGQGHI.

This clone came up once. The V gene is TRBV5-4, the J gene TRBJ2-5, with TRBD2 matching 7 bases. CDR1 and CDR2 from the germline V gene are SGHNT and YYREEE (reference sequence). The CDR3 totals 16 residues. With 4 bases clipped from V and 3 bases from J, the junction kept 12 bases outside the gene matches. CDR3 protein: CASSPILGGLEETQYF. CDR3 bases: TGTGCCAGCAGCCCGATCCTTGGAGGACTAGAAGAGACCCAGTACTTC.